This T cell receptor beta chain was captured in a study of metastatic and nonmetastatic thyroid tumors. Study background: The authors compared repertoires across blood and tumor or nodule tissue from malignant and benign thyroid patients.

Germline V gene sequence: CDR1 MNHEY, CDR2 SVGEGT. The V and J ends lost 6 bases and 3 bases, in that order; junction bases with no gene match: 11. The CDR3 extends over 17 amino acids. Before thyroid surgery, none of the patients had received any treatment. MiXCR was used by TCRdb to re-call the PCR reads. Of about 24,000 clones detected, around 21% appear once; the ten largest clones hold around 7.6%. This TCR was recovered from a female donor with papillary thyroid cancer or a benign thyroid nodule (not recorded which). Some clones in this sample may be carry-over from other donors' samples. The specimen sequenced was blood. The chain joins TRBV6-2 or TRBV6-3 to TRBJ2-1; 10 bases match TRBD2. CDR3 DNA sequence: TGTGCCAGCAGCATGAGCCGTCTAGCGGGGGACTACAATGAGCAGTTCTTC. It yields the protein CASSMSRLAGDYNEQFF.